This TCR beta chain was recovered during a study of cytomegalovirus exposure and HLA in healthy donors. This clone was counted only a few times. Its antigen is unidentified. General study points: Some TCR beta chains (roughly 160 of them) were listed as cytomegalovirus-associated. Later on, an analysis showed TCR association rates differing by HLA locus, with DRB1 the most and HLA-C the fewest. Reports showed the classifier diagnosing cytomegalovirus status with high specificity and sensitivity.

The V gene's germline CDR1 is LGHNA and CDR2 YSLEER. CDR3 size: 15 residues. Trimming pared 4 bases from V and 0 bases from J, leaving 10 bases between. 60 Vbeta and 13 Jbeta primers were used in PCR. Only in-frame clones appear in the TCRdb table, and some are missing; sequencing was by immunoSEQ multiplex PCR. Of about 150,000 clones listed, around 74% are singletons. Sequenced: PBMCs. V and J are TRBV4-3 and TRBJ1-3; D unresolved. This TCR was recovered from a man between 18 and 29 years old in good health and CMV-seronegative. The CDR3 DNA follows: TGCGCCAGCAGCCTTTCACGGAGCTCTGGAAACACCATATATTTT. This sequence encodes CASSLSRSSGNTIYF.